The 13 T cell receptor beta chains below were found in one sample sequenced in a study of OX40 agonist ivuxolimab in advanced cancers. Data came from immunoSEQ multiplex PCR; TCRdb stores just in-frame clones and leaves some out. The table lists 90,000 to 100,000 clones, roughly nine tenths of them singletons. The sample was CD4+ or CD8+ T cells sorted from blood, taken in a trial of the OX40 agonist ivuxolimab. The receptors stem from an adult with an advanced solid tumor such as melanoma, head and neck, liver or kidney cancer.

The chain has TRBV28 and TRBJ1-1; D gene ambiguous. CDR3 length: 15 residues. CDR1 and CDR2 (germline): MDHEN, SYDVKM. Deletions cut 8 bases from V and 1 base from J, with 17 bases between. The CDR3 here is CASARPHLRNTEAFF. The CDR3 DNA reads TGTGCCAGCGCTAGACCTCACCTTCGGAACACTGAAGCTTTCTTT.

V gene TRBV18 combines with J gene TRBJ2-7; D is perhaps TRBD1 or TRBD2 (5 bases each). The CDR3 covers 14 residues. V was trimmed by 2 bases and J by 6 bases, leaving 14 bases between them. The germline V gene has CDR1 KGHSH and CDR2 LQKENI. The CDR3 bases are TGTGCCAGCTCACCAGGGGGTATCACGTCCGAGCAGTACTTC. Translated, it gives CASSPGGITSEQYF.

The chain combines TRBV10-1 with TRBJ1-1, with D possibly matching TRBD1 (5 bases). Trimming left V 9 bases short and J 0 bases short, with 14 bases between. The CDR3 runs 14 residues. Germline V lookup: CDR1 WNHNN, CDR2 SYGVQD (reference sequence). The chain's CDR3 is CARGGGLMNTEAFF. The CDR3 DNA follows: TGCGCCAGGGGGGGAGGTCTCATGAACACTGAAGCTTTCTTT.

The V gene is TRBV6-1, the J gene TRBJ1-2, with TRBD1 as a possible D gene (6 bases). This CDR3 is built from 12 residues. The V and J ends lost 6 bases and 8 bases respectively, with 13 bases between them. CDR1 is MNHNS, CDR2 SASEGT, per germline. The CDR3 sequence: CASRDLTGGYTF. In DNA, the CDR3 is TGTGCCAGCAGGGACCTTACAGGGGGCTACACCTTC.

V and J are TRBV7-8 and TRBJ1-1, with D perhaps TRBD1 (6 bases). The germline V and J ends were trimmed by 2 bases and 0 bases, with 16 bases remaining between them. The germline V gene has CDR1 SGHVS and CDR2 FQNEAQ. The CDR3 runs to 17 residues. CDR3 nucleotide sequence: TGTGCCAGCAGCTTAAAGAGGAGGGGGACCATGAACACTGAAGCTTTCTTT. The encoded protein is CASSLKRRGTMNTEAFF.

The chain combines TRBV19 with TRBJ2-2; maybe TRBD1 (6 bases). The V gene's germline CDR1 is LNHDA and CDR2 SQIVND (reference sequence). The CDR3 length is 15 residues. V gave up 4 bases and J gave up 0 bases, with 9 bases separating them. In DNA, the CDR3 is TGTGCCAGTAGTAAGAGACAGGCGAACACCGGGGAGCTGTTTTTT. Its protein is CASSKRQANTGELFF.

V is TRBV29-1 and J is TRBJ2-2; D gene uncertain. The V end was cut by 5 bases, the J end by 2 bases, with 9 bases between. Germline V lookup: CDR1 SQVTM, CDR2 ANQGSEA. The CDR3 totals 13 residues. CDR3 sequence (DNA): TGCAGCGTTCGGGCTTTCAACACCGGGGAGCTGTTTTTT. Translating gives CSVRAFNTGELFF.

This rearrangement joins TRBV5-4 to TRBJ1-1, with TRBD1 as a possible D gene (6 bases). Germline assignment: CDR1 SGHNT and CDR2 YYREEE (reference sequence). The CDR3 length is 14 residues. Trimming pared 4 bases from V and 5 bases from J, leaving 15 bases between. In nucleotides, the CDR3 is TGTGCCAGCAGCCCCAGGGGAGGGAGGACTGAAGCTTTCTTT. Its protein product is CASSPRGGRTEAFF.

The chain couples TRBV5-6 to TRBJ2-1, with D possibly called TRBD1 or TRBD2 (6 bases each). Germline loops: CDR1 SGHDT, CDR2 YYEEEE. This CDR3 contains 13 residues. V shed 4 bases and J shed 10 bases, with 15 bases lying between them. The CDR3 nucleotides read TGTGCCAGCAGCCCAACAGGGAGGCACGAGCAGTTCTTC. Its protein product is CASSPTGRHEQFF.

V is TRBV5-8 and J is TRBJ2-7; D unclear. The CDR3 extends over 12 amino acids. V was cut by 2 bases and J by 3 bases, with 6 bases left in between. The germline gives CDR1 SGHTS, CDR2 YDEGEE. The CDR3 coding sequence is TGTGCCAGCAGCTTTAACCTCTACGAGCAGTACTTC. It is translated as CASSFNLYEQYF.

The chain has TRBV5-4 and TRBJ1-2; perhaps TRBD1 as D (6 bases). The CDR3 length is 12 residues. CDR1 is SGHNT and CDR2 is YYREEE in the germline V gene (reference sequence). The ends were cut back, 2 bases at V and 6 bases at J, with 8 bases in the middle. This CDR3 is CASSFTGNGYTF. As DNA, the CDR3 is TGTGCCAGCAGCTTTACAGGGAATGGCTACACCTTC.

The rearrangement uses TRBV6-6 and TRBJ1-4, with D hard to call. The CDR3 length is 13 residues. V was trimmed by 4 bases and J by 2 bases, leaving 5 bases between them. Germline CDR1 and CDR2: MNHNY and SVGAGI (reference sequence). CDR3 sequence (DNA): TGTGCCAGCAGTTTTCAGACTAATGAAAAACTGTTTTTT. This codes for CASSFQTNEKLFF.

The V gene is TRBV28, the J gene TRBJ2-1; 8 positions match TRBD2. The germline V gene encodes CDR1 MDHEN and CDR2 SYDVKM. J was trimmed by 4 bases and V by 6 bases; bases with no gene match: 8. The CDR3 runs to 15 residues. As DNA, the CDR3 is TGTGCCAGCAGCGGGGGGGCTAGCGGGTACAATGAGCAGTTCTTC. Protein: CASSGGASGYNEQFF.